By its share, the clone carrying this T cell receptor (beta chain) is medium-sized (0.01 to 0.1%). Antigen: not known. These data originate in a study of metastatic and nonmetastatic thyroid tumors. Not a single patient had been given any form of treatment at any point before undergoing thyroid surgery. Trimming stripped 5 bases from V and 2 bases from J, with 9 bases between. Germline loops: CDR1 SEHNR, CDR2 FQNEAQ (reference sequence). The CDR3 spans 13 residues. TCRdb re-analyzed the PCR reads using MiXCR. The repertoire consists of around 21,000 clones, with roughly 22% occurring once and the leading ten covering 10%. Study conclusions and caveats: The study reportedly found significantly higher TCR beta diversity in malignant thyroid tumors than benign nodules, in blood and tumor.

This receptor was identified in a male donor with papillary thyroid cancer or a benign thyroid nodule (not recorded which). Some clones in this sample may be carry-over from other donors' samples. J is TRBJ2-5 and V is TRBV7-9; D is unresolved. Sequencing was performed on tumor tissue. The CDR3 DNA sequence: TGTGCCAGCAGCCCCATAGGGCAAGAGACCCAGTACTTC. The encoded protein is CASSPIGQETQYF. The full variable domain, in which reference TRBV7-9 and TRBJ2-5 provide the parts outside the CDR3, is DTGVSQNPRHKITKRGQNVTFRCDPISEHNRLYWYRQTLGQGPEFLTYFQNEAQLEKSRLLSDRFSAERPKGSFSTLEIQRTEQGDSAMYLCASSPIGQETQYFGPGTRLLVL.